This T cell receptor (beta chain) is from a study of T cells in Graves' hyperthyroidism and ophthalmopathy. The sample holds a few counts of this clonotype. What was amplified from RNA transcripts were TCR beta CDR3 regions. HTBI primers were employed in a first-round RT-PCR of the TCR CDR3. MiXCR was run by TCRdb on the multiplex PCR reads, yielding one entry per CDR3 protein. The sample yields about 500,000 distinct CDR3 sequences, 16% seen once. PBMCs were sourced from more than 9 ml fresh peripheral blood. CDR1 SNHLY and CDR2 FYNNEI come from the germline V gene. V was cut by 1 base and J by 6 bases, with 10 bases left in between. CDR3 length equals 14 residues.

This TCR was recovered from a woman between 18 and 30 years old with Graves' hyperthyroidism. The V gene is TRBV2, the J gene TRBJ1-5, with D hard to call. Sample: blood. The CDR3 here is CASSEVQLGQPQHF. CDR3 sequence (DNA): TGTGCCAGCAGTGAAGTACAGCTCGGTCAGCCCCAGCATTTT. Based on the CDR3 plus reference TRBV2 and TRBJ1-5, the full variable domain is EPEVTQTPSHQVTQMGQEVILRCVPISNHLYFYWYRQILGQKVEFLVSFYNNEISEKSEIFDDQFSVERPDGSNFTLKIRSTKLEDSAMYFCASSEVQLGQPQHFGDGTRLSIL.